This T cell receptor (beta chain) was retrieved from a study of CD8 T cells in ankylosing spondylitis. V dropped 1 base and J dropped 5; count of bases not matched to a gene: 3. This CDR3 is 15 amino acids long. Findings and limits, study-wide: The clones that were linked to disease were reported to be significantly enriched in matched synovial fluid samples from ankylosing spondylitis patients. Reports of some motif variants in reactive arthritis synovial fluid and blood predate this one. Disease-linked clones proved CD8+ and comparatively uncommon in peripheral blood. Seemingly characteristic of ankylosing spondylitis blood was a TCR beta motif consisting of about 8 highly homologous variants.

This clonotype was found many times. Its antigen is currently unknown. A quantitative 5'-RACE method, one with molecular barcodes, was used to make TCR beta libraries. Each CDR3 protein is one row after TCRdb ran MiXCR on the 5' RACE reads. This table has around 490,000 distinct CDR3 sequences, 5.3% appearing once. The sequence came from a male donor with ankylosing spondylitis. The source material was blood, either unsorted or a sorted T cell fraction (not recorded which). The chain uses TRBV12-3 or TRBV12-4 and TRBJ2-3, with 10 bases lining up with TRBD1. CDR3: CASSLETGGKDTQYF. In DNA, the CDR3 is TGTGCCAGCAGTTTAGAGACAGGGGGCAAAGATACGCAGTATTTT.